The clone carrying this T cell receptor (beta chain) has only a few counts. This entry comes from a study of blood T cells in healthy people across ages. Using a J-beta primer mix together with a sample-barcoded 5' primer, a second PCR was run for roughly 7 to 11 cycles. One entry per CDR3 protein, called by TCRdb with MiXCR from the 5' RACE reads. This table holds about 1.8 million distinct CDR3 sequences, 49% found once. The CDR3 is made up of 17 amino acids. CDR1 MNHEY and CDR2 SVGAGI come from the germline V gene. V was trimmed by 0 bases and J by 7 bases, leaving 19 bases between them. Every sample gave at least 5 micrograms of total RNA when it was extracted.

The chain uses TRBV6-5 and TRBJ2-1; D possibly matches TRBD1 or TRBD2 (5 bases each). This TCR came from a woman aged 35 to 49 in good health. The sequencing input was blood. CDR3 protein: CASSYSRIGVPGNEQFF. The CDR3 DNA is TGTGCCAGCAGTTACTCGAGGATAGGGGTACCGGGGAATGAGCAGTTCTTC.